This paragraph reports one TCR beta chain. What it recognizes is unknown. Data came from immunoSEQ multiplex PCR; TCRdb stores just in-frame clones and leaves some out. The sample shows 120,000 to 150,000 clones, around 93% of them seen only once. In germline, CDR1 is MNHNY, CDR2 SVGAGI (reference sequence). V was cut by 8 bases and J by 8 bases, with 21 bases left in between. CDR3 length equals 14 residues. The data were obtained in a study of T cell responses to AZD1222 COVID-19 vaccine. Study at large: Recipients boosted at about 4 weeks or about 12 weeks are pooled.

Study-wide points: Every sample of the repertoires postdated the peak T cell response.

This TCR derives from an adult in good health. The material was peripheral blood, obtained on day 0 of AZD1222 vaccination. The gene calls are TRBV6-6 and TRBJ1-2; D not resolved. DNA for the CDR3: TGTGCCAGCGGAGAGGACTTGGGCCGGAGAGGCTACACCTTC. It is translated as CASGEDLGRRGYTF.